This passage covers 21 T cell receptor beta chains from one sample sequenced in a study of blood T cell repertoires in COVID-19. The repertoire was sequenced with immunoSEQ multiplex PCR; TCRdb's copy has only in-frame clones and lacks some. Of under 200,000 clones in the sample, 86% are singletons; the top ten hold roughly 7%. The sequencing sample was made of peripheral blood. The origin of the receptors is a man aged 45-65 years with active or convalescent COVID-19.

In the case of this clone: The junction departs from germline at one end; a sequencing error may be responsible. Different DNA sequences within this sample yield the same CDR3. The chain has TRBV6-5 and TRBJ1-2; the D is unclear. CDR3 length: 15 residues. Per the germline V gene, CDR1 is MNHEY and CDR2 is SVGAGI. This CDR3 reads CASSFSPTTLYGYTF. CDR3 DNA: TGTGCCAGTAGTTTTTCCCCCACTACCCTATATGGCTACACCTTC.

The V and J genes are TRBV6-6 and TRBJ2-5; possible D gene TRBD1, 6 bases. CDR3 size: 14 residues. With 4 bases removed from V and 5 bases from J, the gap between germline ends came to 14 bases. CDR1 is MNHNY, CDR2 SVGAGI, per germline (reference sequence). The CDR3 is CASSSPDRGETQYF. CDR3 DNA: TGTGCCAGCAGTTCCCCGGACAGAGGGGAGACCCAGTACTTC.

The genes are TRBV29-1 and TRBJ2-5; possibly TRBD1 for D (6 bases). The CDR3 covers 13 residues. V was cut by 3 bases and J by 5 bases, with 13 bases left in between. Germline values: CDR1 SQVTM, CDR2 ANQGSEA. The chain's CDR3 is CSVDRGRGETQYF. The DNA of the CDR3 is TGCAGCGTTGACAGGGGCCGAGGCGAGACCCAGTACTTC.

The CDR3 nucleotides are TGCGCCAGCAGCCCCCAGGGGCCAAATTCACCCCTCCACTTT. This codes for CASSPQGPNSPLHF. The chain joins TRBV4-3 to TRBJ1-6, with D maybe TRBD1 (6 bases). Germline values: CDR1 LGHNA, CDR2 YSLEER. Trimming removed 4 bases from V and 7 bases from J, with 11 bases in between. The CDR3 covers 14 residues.

The chain carries TRBV4-1 and TRBJ2-5; 8 bases agree with TRBD2. Trimming removed 4 bases from V and 3 bases from J; junction bases left unmatched: 4. The CDR3 is made up of 14 amino acids. Germline-derived CDR1 and CDR2 are MGHRA and YSYEKL. CDR3 nucleotide sequence: TGCGCCAGCAGCCCTTTCGGGGGGGAAGAGACCCAGTACTTC. It specifies CASSPFGGEETQYF.

J is TRBJ1-2 and V is TRBV10-3, with a tentative D call TRBD1 (6 bases). Germline V gene sequence: CDR1 ENHRY, CDR2 SYGVKD. Trimming took off 6 bases at V and 8 bases at J, with 19 bases between the two ends. The CDR3 contains 14 residues. The CDR3 nucleotides read TGTGCCATCAGACGGGACACCGACATGCCGGGCTACACCTTC. Translation: CAIRRDTDMPGYTF.

This clone was observed once. V and J are TRBV11-2 and TRBJ2-1, with 10 positions matching TRBD2. V trimming: 5 bases; J trimming: 3 bases; junction bases outside the gene matches: 7. CDR1 and CDR2 from the germline V gene are SGHAT and FQNNGV. CDR3 size: 16 residues. The CDR3 coding sequence is TGTGCCAGCAGCGTACCGGGACTAGCGAACTACAATGAGCAGTTCTTC. Translating gives CASSVPGLANYNEQFF.

V gene TRBV6-5 combines with J gene TRBJ2-5; possibly TRBD1 for D (5 bases). The germline V and J ends were trimmed by 6 bases and 0 bases, with 8 bases remaining between them. The V gene's germline CDR1 is MNHEY and CDR2 SVGAGI. The CDR3 runs 13 residues. Here the CDR3 DNA reads TGTGCCAGCAGGACAGAATACCAAGAGACCCAGTACTTC. It encodes CASRTEYQETQYF.

The rearrangement uses TRBV2 and TRBJ2-3; 12 bases agree with TRBD2. After removal of 8 bases from V and 1 base from J, the junction contained 10 bases not matched to a gene. CDR3 length: 17 residues. Per the germline V gene, CDR1 is SNHLY and CDR2 is FYNNEI. The CDR3 DNA is TGTGCCAGCCGGCGGGCTAGCGGGGGGGTTGGCACAGATACGCAGTATTTT. It specifies CASRRASGGVGTDTQYF.

CDR3 in amino acids: CASYPSGGALTGELFF. The CDR3 coding sequence is TGTGCCAGCTACCCAAGCGGGGGGGCCCTCACCGGGGAGCTGTTTTTT. The V gene is TRBV2, the J gene TRBJ2-2; 10 nucleotides align to TRBD2. CDR1 and CDR2 (germline): SNHLY, FYNNEI. There are 16 residues in the CDR3. The junction had 10 bases not matched to a gene; V was cut back by 8 bases and J by 4 bases.

The chain employs TRBV19 and TRBJ1-5; D unclear. Germline-derived CDR1 and CDR2 are LNHDA and SQIVND (reference sequence). V gave up 7 bases and J gave up 0 bases, with 10 bases separating them. The CDR3 contains 14 residues. The CDR3 sequence is CASTLLSSNQPQHF. In DNA form, the CDR3 reads TGTGCCAGTACCCTTTTGAGTAGCAATCAGCCCCAGCATTTT.

The chain joins TRBV27 to TRBJ1-5; 7 positions agree with TRBD1. The length of the CDR3 is 17 residues. The V segment lost 5 bases and the J segment 3 bases; nucleotides outside the gene matches: 13. Germline CDR1 is MNHEY and CDR2 is SMNVEV (reference sequence). The chain's CDR3 is CASSAPSGTANNQPQHF. For the CDR3, the DNA is TGTGCCAGCAGTGCTCCATCCGGGACAGCAAACAATCAGCCCCAGCATTTT.

The rearrangement uses TRBV7-2 and TRBJ2-3; 10 nucleotides agree with TRBD2. The CDR3 consists of 15 residues. CDR1 is SGHTA and CDR2 is FQGNSA in the germline V gene. Germline trimming cut 6 bases from V and 4 bases from J; bases unmatched to any gene: 7. CDR3 protein: CASSPGTSVPDTQYF. In DNA form, the CDR3 reads TGTGCCAGCAGTCCCGGGACTAGCGTGCCAGATACGCAGTATTTT.

The sample holds a few counts of this clone. The gene calls are TRBV25-1 and TRBJ1-2, with 9 bases lining up with TRBD1. The CDR3 covers 15 residues. Germline V gene sequence: CDR1 MGHDK, CDR2 SYGVNS. The J segment lost 1 base and the V segment lost 2 bases, leaving 2 bases of the junction unmatched. The CDR3 here is CASSEGTGHNYGYTF. DNA of the CDR3: TGTGCCAGCAGTGAAGGGACAGGGCATAACTATGGCTACACCTTC.

The genes are TRBV6-1 and TRBJ2-7, with TRBD1 identical over 9 bases. The germline CDR1 and CDR2 sequences are MNHNS and SASEGT. After removal of 2 bases from V and 5 bases from J, the junction contained 7 bases not matched to a gene. This CDR3 contains 15 residues. Here the CDR3 DNA reads TGTGCCAGCAGTGAACTGGGGACAGGGTACCACGAGCAGTACTTC. As protein: CASSELGTGYHEQYF.

The chain combines TRBV12-1 with TRBJ2-6; the table assigns TRBD2, which was not confirmed against the DNA. TRBV12-1 is a pseudogene. This CDR3 is built from 15 residues. The CDR3 sequence: CASSSLATGANVLTF. CDR3 nucleotides: TGTGCCAGCAGCTCACTAGCGACGGGGGCCAACGTCCTGACTTTC.

In this sample, this clone turned up once. The chain joins TRBV19 to TRBJ1-4; no reliable D call. The CDR3 covers 14 residues. Germline V gene sequence: CDR1 LNHDA, CDR2 SQIVND (reference sequence). V was pared by 7 bases and J by 8 bases, with 17 bases between. In DNA, the CDR3 is TGTGCCAGTACTCCCCCCGGGGTTGGGGAAAAACTGTTTTTT. This gives the protein CASTPPGVGEKLFF. Drawing the rest from reference TRBV19 and TRBJ1-4, the complete variable domain is DGGITQSPKYLFRKEGQNVTLSCEQNLNHDAMYWYRQDPGQGLRLIYYSQIVNDFQKGDIAEGYSVSREKKESFPLTVTSAQKNPTAFYLCASTPPGVGEKLFFGSGTQLSVL.

The chain combines TRBV11-1 with TRBJ2-3; TRBD1 aligns across 7 bases. Germline CDR1 is SGHAT and CDR2 is FQDESV (reference sequence). There are 15 residues in the CDR3. Trimming removed 0 bases from V and 1 base from J; junction bases left unmatched: 1. The CDR3 sequence is CASSLAGGGTDTQYF. CDR3 coding DNA: TGTGCCAGCAGCTTAGCAGGGGGCGGCACAGATACGCAGTATTTT.

This rearrangement joins TRBV15 to TRBJ2-7, with no clear D. V lost 0 bases, J lost 6 bases, and 6 bases lay in between. This CDR3 is built from 12 residues. Germline lookup yields CDR1 LNHNV and CDR2 YYDKDF (reference sequence). Here the CDR3 DNA reads TGTGCCACCAGCAGAGATATTCTCGAGCAGTACTTC. Translated: CATSRDILEQYF.

The gene calls are TRBV24-1 and TRBJ2-3; D may be TRBD2 (5 bases). Deletions cut 6 bases from V and 3 bases from J, with 12 bases between. The germline V gene encodes CDR1 KGHDR and CDR2 SFDVKD. This CDR3 region has 14 residues. CDR3 coding DNA: TGTGCCACCAGTATGGGGAGTGGTACAGATACGCAGTATTTT. Amino acid sequence: CATSMGSGTDTQYF.

Only a few counts were recorded for this clone. This chain uses TRBV9 with TRBJ2-7; 8 bases fit TRBD2. V gave up 2 bases and J gave up 2 bases; unmatched junction bases: 9. Looked up from germline, CDR1 is SGDLS and CDR2 is YYNGEE. This CDR3 is 16 amino acids long. Here the CDR3 reads CASSVGSEREPYEQYF. The CDR3 DNA reads TGTGCCAGCAGCGTTGGATCCGAGCGGGAGCCCTACGAGCAGTACTTC.